The sequence of this T cell receptor beta chain was determined in a study of vaccination and CD4 T cells after COVID-19. Study at large: Median time from COVID diagnosis to post-COVID sampling was about 14 weeks (35 to 161). Blood was drawn a median around 74 days post second dose, range 14 to 241. The authors used overlapping spike peptides from SARS-CoV-2, HCoV-NL63, HCoV-OC43 and HCoV-229E to stimulate cells.

The CDR3 has 13 residues. Deletions cut 3 bases from V and 1 base from J, with 6 bases between. About this clonotype: The antigen is unknown.

As for treatment: roughly ten-day PBMC culture with coronavirus spike peptide pools or control peptides (ViraFEST assay). With the Oncomine TCR Beta short-read assay, DNA from cultured CD4+ T cells was sequenced. Genomic DNA was extracted from cultured CD4+ T cells. TCRdb reprocessed the PCR reads via MiXCR and lists one record per CDR3 protein. Among about 13,000 distinct CDR3 sequences listed, 35% to 50% were seen once. The sequence came from a human donor who had recovered from COVID-19. This chain links TRBV12-3 or TRBV12-4 with TRBJ1-1; no definite D call. Sequencing used CD4+ T cells from blood, cultured in vitro. The CDR3 loop is CASSFGPNTEAFF. The CDR3 region has the DNA TGTGCCAGCAGTTTCGGGCCGAACACTGAAGCTTTCTTT.